The present TCR beta chain was sequenced within a study of post-analysis software for immune sequencing data (dated by TCRdb to the mid-2010s). Describing the broader study: Disease courses on record covered relapsing-remitting, secondary progressive and progressive-relapsing multiple sclerosis, though some patients had no subtype annotation. The patient repertoires were set against eleven to twelve previously published healthy control repertoires from donors whose ages ranged from about 6 to 25 years. A subset of samples was prepared in parallel using single-end sample barcoding, then pooled and co-amplified after Illumina adapter ligation. General study outcomes and caveats: Compared with controls, multiple sclerosis patients had significantly lower normalized Chao1 diversity, a finding suggesting substantial peripheral T-cell clonal expansion. Strong co-clustering of samples prepared in the same batch was shown by direct clustering with F measure, prompting a batch-effect correction. The control group was slightly older than the multiple sclerosis patient group. Patients showed significantly higher frequencies than controls for roughly five TRBV segments, among them TRBV5-6, TRBV5-1 and TRBV20-1.

This clonotype has only a few counts. What antigen it recognizes has not been identified. Qualities for individual bases were not recorded, and no much larger clone is one base off. Receptor libraries were prepared by PCR. The sequencer listed for this sample is Illumina HiSeq 2500. To reduce PCR and sequencing biases, unique molecular identifiers were built into the TCR beta cDNA libraries. Per 1 to 10 million input T cells, approximately 500,000 cDNA molecules were obtained, such that each molecule approximated one T cell. The same protocol used for the earlier healthy control dataset was applied to prepare and sequence the patient libraries. Within a given batch, samples were prepared together, multiplexed and sequenced on the same HiSeq lane. The original methods were these. Raw barcoded reads were processed with MIGEC, and single-read molecular identifier groups were discarded before consensus assembly and CDR3 extraction. Clonotype tables were post-analysed with VDJtools, and diversity was normalized by down-sampling all datasets to the smallest sample size. To correct batch-related cross-sample contamination, repertoire overlap clustering matched CDR3 amino acid sequences but not nucleotide sequences. TCRdb trimmed the raw reads at Q25, called clones with MiXCR and kept productive beta chains. Each CDR3 protein appears once, grouped with its most common genes and DNA. The V and J calls and clone size are TCRdb's, not the authors'. The sample yields about 760,000 distinct CDR3 sequences; 25% to 30% were counted once. The ten largest clones represent approximately 0.55% of the sample.

The germline V gene (reference sequence) gives CDR1 as SGHKS and CDR2 as YYEKEE. V lost 2 bases and J lost 8 bases; the stretch between them is 17 bases long. Including cysteine and phenylalanine, the CDR3 has 15 amino acids. Here the CDR3 DNA is all that survives: 45 bases in frame from base 1. To demonstrate the VDJtools post-analysis software, TCR beta repertoires were profiled from the peripheral blood of 10 to 15 young patients with multiple sclerosis. The patients with multiple sclerosis were children and adolescents between roughly 6 and 15 years of age. This receptor was identified in a girl between 5 and 17 years old with multiple sclerosis. The rearrangement joined TRBV5-5 to TRBJ2-1, with the D gene not clear enough to name. Material for sequencing was blood. The DNA reads TGTGCCAGCAGCTTCAACAGACCTACTTCTGATGAGCAGTTCTTC. It encodes CASSFNRPTSDEQFF.